These 30 T cell receptor beta chains were sequenced from one sample in a study of cytomegalovirus exposure and HLA in healthy donors. PCR primers comprised 60 Vbeta and 13 Jbeta primers. Sequencing was performed with immunoSEQ multiplex PCR; in TCRdb, only in-frame clones are kept and a portion is missing. The sample contains about 200,000 clones, about 80% of which appear only once. Material: PBMCs. These receptor sequences come from a woman in her 30s in good health and CMV-seronegative.

Here the CDR3 reads CASSYGGLPEAFF. CDR3 nucleotides: TGTGCCAGCAGTTACGGGGGCCTACCTGAAGCTTTCTTT. The chain joins TRBV6-5 to TRBJ1-1; possibly TRBD1 for D (6 bases). V was clipped by 2 bases and J by 6 bases, with 10 bases between them. The CDR3 has 13 residues. Germline loops: CDR1 MNHEY, CDR2 SVGAGI.

The chain has TRBV6-6 and TRBJ2-7; no definite D call. V dropped 5 bases and J dropped 5 bases, with 13 bases sitting between them. Per the germline V gene, CDR1 is MNHNY and CDR2 is SVGAGI (reference sequence). The CDR3 extends over 13 amino acids. The CDR3 sequence: CASSPPSVHEQYF. DNA of the CDR3: TGTGCCAGCAGTCCTCCTTCTGTCCACGAGCAGTACTTC.

Details on this clone: A read error may account for a junction end that differs from germline. This chain joins TRBV27 and TRBJ1-2, with 7 bases fitting TRBD1. This CDR3 has 14 residues. Per germline, CDR1 MNHEY and CDR2 SMNVEV (reference sequence). The chain's CDR3 is CASSLSLTGDGYPF. DNA for the CDR3: TGTGCCAGCAGTTTATCGTTAACAGGGGATGGCTACCCCTTC.

CDR3 coding DNA: TGCGCCAGCAGCCAGTCCCCCTTCGGGAATACGCAGTATTTT. Amino acid sequence: CASSQSPFGNTQYF. The genes are TRBV4-1 and TRBJ2-3, with a tentative D call TRBD2 (5 bases). Germline loops: CDR1 MGHRA, CDR2 YSYEKL. V lost 3 bases and J 7 bases, leaving 14 bases between the germline ends. This CDR3 is 14 amino acids long.

The J gene is TRBJ1-2, the V gene TRBV9; D is uncertain. V dropped 0 bases and J dropped 7 bases, with 16 bases sitting between them. The CDR3 is 15 residues long. Germline V lookup: CDR1 SGDLS, CDR2 YYNGEE. CDR3: CASSVGSGEVGGYTF. In DNA, the CDR3 is TGTGCCAGCAGCGTAGGTTCCGGGGAGGTCGGTGGCTACACCTTC.

The CDR3 region has the DNA TGTGCCATCAGTGAGTCGGGGCAGCCATCGGGTCAGCCCCAGCATTTT. This gives the protein CAISESGQPSGQPQHF. The chain carries TRBV10-3 and TRBJ1-5; possibly TRBD1 for D (5 bases). This CDR3 comprises 16 residues. Germline V gene sequence: CDR1 ENHRY, CDR2 SYGVKD. The V and J ends lost 0 bases and 6 bases respectively, with 15 bases between them.

The V call is TRBV2, the J call TRBJ1-1; 7 nucleotides line up with TRBD1. The V segment lost 4 bases and the J segment 4 bases; nucleotides outside the gene matches: 9. The germline gives CDR1 SNHLY, CDR2 FYNNEI. CDR3 size: 15 residues. CDR3 residues: CASSGRGQGGTEAFF. CDR3 DNA sequence: TGTGCCAGCAGTGGGAGGGGGCAAGGGGGCACTGAAGCTTTCTTT.

V gene TRBV9 combines with J gene TRBJ1-1, with D possibly TRBD1 on 5 matching bases. Germline V gives CDR1 SGDLS, CDR2 YYNGEE. The CDR3 length is 12 residues. V was shortened by 3 bases and J by 6 bases, with 9 bases between the two germline ends. CDR3 sequence (DNA): TGTGCCAGCAGCGCAGGGAGGGCTGAAGCTTTCTTT. Amino acids: CASSAGRAEAFF.

Concerning this clone itself: Within the sample, other DNA sequences also encode this same CDR3. This chain joins TRBV7-2 and TRBJ2-7; D remains unclear. Trimming removed 1 base from V and 1 base from J, with 8 bases in between. Germline V gene sequence: CDR1 SGHTA, CDR2 FQGNSA. This CDR3 is built from 14 residues. CDR3: CASSLVGSSYEQYF. CDR3 nucleotide sequence: TGTGCCAGCAGCTTAGTTGGCTCTTCCTACGAGCAGTACTTC.

This chain uses TRBV6-6 with TRBJ2-7, with 10 bases matching TRBD2. V dropped 5 bases and J dropped 6; count of bases not matched to a gene: 4. CDR1 MNHNY and CDR2 SVGAGI come from the germline V gene (reference sequence). The CDR3 length is 13 residues. The CDR3 sequence: CASSLLAGAEQYF. The CDR3 region has the DNA TGTGCCAGCAGTCTTCTAGCGGGAGCCGAGCAGTACTTC.

The CDR3 here is CASSPNRVEGYTF. Written as DNA, the CDR3 is TGCGCCAGCAGCCCTAACAGGGTAGAAGGCTACACCTTC. V usage is TRBV5-1 and J usage is TRBJ1-2; D perhaps matches TRBD1 (6 bases). This CDR3 is 13 amino acids long. In germline, CDR1 is SGHRS, CDR2 YFSETQ. V lost 4 bases and J 8 bases, leaving 15 bases between the germline ends.

In the case of this clone: At one end the junction does not follow the germline gene, possibly because of a read error. The chain uses TRBV6-5 and TRBJ2-3; 11 nucleotides agree with TRBD2. The V gene's germline CDR1 is MNHEY and CDR2 SVGAGI. The CDR3 consists of 16 residues. CDR3 in amino acids: CASSYRLAGLTDAQYF. DNA of the CDR3: TGTGCCAGCAGTTACAGACTAGCGGGGCTCACAGATGCGCAGTATTTT.

About this clone itself: At one end, the junction sequence differs from germline, possibly due to a read error. The chain recombines TRBV5-5 with TRBJ1-1; TRBD1 matches 9 bases. Germline CDR1 and CDR2: SGHKS and YYEKEE (reference sequence). The CDR3 is made up of 14 amino acids. The chain's CDR3 is CASRFDRGRTEAFF. For the CDR3, the DNA is TGTGCCAGCCGCTTCGACAGGGGGAGAACTGAAGCTTTCTTT.

The chain recombines TRBV7-3 with TRBJ1-1; D remains unclear. This CDR3 region has 13 residues. Germline V lookup: CDR1 SGHTA, CDR2 FQGTGA. V was shortened by 5 bases and J by 1 base, with 8 bases between the two germline ends. The CDR3 loop reads CASSPLGNTEAFF. The CDR3 DNA reads as TGTGCCAGCAGCCCCCTAGGGAACACTGAAGCTTTCTTT.

Here the CDR3 DNA reads TGTGCCAGCAGCCCCGGGACAGGGGAATCTTATAATTCACCCCTCCACTTT. Residues: CASSPGTGESYNSPLHF. The gene calls are TRBV5-4 and TRBJ1-6; 10 bases map to TRBD1. Germline V gene sequence: CDR1 SGHNT, CDR2 YYREEE (reference sequence). The trim removed 4 bases at V and 4 bases at J, leaving 8 bases unmatched. This CDR3 region has 17 residues.

The chain employs TRBV6-6 and TRBJ2-7, with TRBD1 matching 8 bases. The CDR3 loop spans 16 amino acids. With 6 bases clipped from V and 0 bases from J, the junction kept 10 bases outside the gene matches. Germline V gene data show CDR1 as MNHNY and CDR2 as SVGAGI (reference sequence). CDR3 residues: CASSSTIDRGSYEQYF. The CDR3 DNA is TGTGCCAGCAGCTCTACAATAGACAGGGGCTCCTACGAGCAGTACTTC.

The chain employs TRBV27 and TRBJ1-2, with 7 nucleotides matching TRBD1. The junction had 8 bases not matched to a gene; V was cut back by 2 bases and J by 5 bases. This CDR3 comprises 15 residues. The germline V gene encodes CDR1 MNHEY and CDR2 SMNVEV (reference sequence). CDR3 nucleotide sequence: TGTGCCAGCAGTTTACGTGGGACAGAAGATTATGGCTACACCTTC. Translation gives CASSLRGTEDYGYTF.

The chain joins TRBV5-4 to TRBJ1-1; D not certain. Germline CDR1 reads SGHNT; CDR2 reads YYREEE (reference sequence). With 2 bases removed from V and 1 base from J, the gap between germline ends came to 6 bases. This CDR3 has 13 residues. The CDR3 DNA sequence: TGTGCCAGCAGCTTAATATCGAACACTGAAGCTTTCTTT. Translating gives CASSLISNTEAFF. Full variable domain (missing parts from reference TRBV5-4 and TRBJ1-1): ETGVTQSPTHLIKTRGQQVTLRCSSQSGHNTVSWYQQALGQGPQFIFQYYREEENGRGNFPPRFSGLQFPNYSSELNVNALELDDSALYLCASSLISNTEAFFGQGTRLTVV.

The CDR3 sequence is CASSIDGTGVYGYTF. DNA for the CDR3: TGTGCCAGTAGTATAGACGGGACAGGGGTCTATGGCTACACCTTC. The chain has TRBV19 and TRBJ1-2, with TRBD1 identical over 10 bases. From germline, CDR1 is LNHDA and CDR2 SQIVND (reference sequence). V lost 0 bases, J lost 4 bases, and 2 bases stayed unmatched. The length of the CDR3 is 15 residues.

V is TRBV6-4 and J is TRBJ2-1; D uncertain. Germline V CDR1 and CDR2: MRHNA, SNTAGT. This CDR3 spans 12 amino acids. V gave up 2 bases and J gave up 8 bases, with 7 bases separating them. Here the CDR3 DNA reads TGTGCCAGCAGTGACCCACGGGATGAGCAGTTCTTC. This translates into CASSDPRDEQFF.

This clone was counted a few times. The CDR3 nucleotides are TGTGCCAGCAGTTACCCTAGCGGGGGGGTTCTTAGCACAGATACGCAGTATTTT. It specifies CASSYPSGGVLSTDTQYF. This sequence joins TRBV6-7 and TRBJ2-3; 12 nucleotides align to TRBD2. TRBV6-7 counts as an open reading frame of uncertain function. The CDR3 contains 18 residues. J was trimmed by 0 bases and V by 2 bases; bases with no gene match: 6.

The chain joins TRBV29-1 to TRBJ1-1; 8 bases agree with TRBD1. Trimming removed 3 bases from V and 1 base from J; junction bases left unmatched: 22. In germline, CDR1 is SQVTM, CDR2 ANQGSEA. The CDR3 spans 20 residues. The CDR3 reads CSVEWGGRGRTTSPNTEAFF. The CDR3 region has the DNA TGCAGCGTTGAGTGGGGCGGCAGGGGGCGGACCACGTCCCCGAACACTGAAGCTTTCTTT.

The chain couples TRBV9 to TRBJ2-7; the D is unclear. Trimming stripped 0 bases from V and 2 bases from J, with 12 bases between. Looked up from germline, CDR1 is SGDLS and CDR2 is YYNGEE. The CDR3 contains 15 residues. The DNA of the CDR3 is TGTGCCAGCAGCGTAGGGGCCCTCACGCCCTACGAGCAGTACTTC. It specifies CASSVGALTPYEQYF.

The chain combines TRBV11-2 with TRBJ2-5; TRBD2 aligns across 10 bases. Per the germline V gene, CDR1 is SGHAT and CDR2 is FQNNGV. The trim removed 1 base at V and 5 bases at J, leaving 10 bases unmatched. CDR3 size: 17 residues. DNA for the CDR3: TGTGCCAGCAGCTTAGGGGGGGCTAGCGGGAGTTGGGAGACCCAGTACTTC. Amino acid sequence: CASSLGGASGSWETQYF.

The V and J genes are TRBV6-5 and TRBJ2-7; 11 nucleotides agree with TRBD2. The CDR3 runs 15 residues. The V gene's germline CDR1 is MNHEY and CDR2 SVGAGI. V was clipped by 6 bases and J by 4 bases; unmatched bases: 8. This CDR3 reads CASSPISGRGYEQYF. CDR3 DNA sequence: TGTGCCAGCAGCCCAATTAGCGGGAGGGGATACGAGCAGTACTTC.

The rearrangement links TRBV4-2 to TRBJ2-7; 16 bases align to TRBD2. CDR3 length equals 13 residues. The J segment lost 11 bases and the V segment lost 5 bases, leaving 3 bases of the junction unmatched. Germline-derived CDR1 and CDR2 are LGHNA and YNFKEQ. The CDR3 DNA sequence: TGTGCCAGCAGCTCCGGGACTAGCGGGAGGGAGTACTTC. Its protein product is CASSSGTSGREYF.

This clone was picked up a small number of times. CDR3 region: CASNEGDPNTGELFF. In DNA form, the CDR3 reads TGCGCCAGCAATGAGGGGGACCCGAACACCGGGGAGCTGTTTTTT. V and J are TRBV5-1 and TRBJ2-2, with D possibly TRBD1 on 6 matching bases. This CDR3 comprises 15 residues. V shed 6 bases and J shed 0 bases, with 12 bases lying between them. Per the germline V gene, CDR1 is SGHRS and CDR2 is YFSETQ.

The V call is TRBV4-1, the J call TRBJ2-5, with TRBD2 matching 10 bases. Germline V gives CDR1 MGHRA, CDR2 YSYEKL. After removal of 1 base from V and 4 bases from J, the junction contained 9 bases not matched to a gene. The CDR3 contains 17 residues. Here the CDR3 reads CASSQGTSGHKGETQYF. Written as DNA, the CDR3 is TGCGCCAGCAGCCAAGGGACTAGCGGACATAAGGGAGAGACCCAGTACTTC.

The chain recombines TRBV5-1 with TRBJ2-5; TRBD1 aligns across 7 bases. The germline CDR1 and CDR2 sequences are SGHRS and YFSETQ. This CDR3 is 15 amino acids long. V was pared by 5 bases and J by 1 base, with 8 bases of the junction left unmatched. This CDR3 is CASSLPDRSQETQYF. CDR3 bases: TGCGCCAGCAGTTTACCGGACAGGAGCCAAGAGACCCAGTACTTC.

This chain connects TRBV5-1 to TRBJ2-1; 9 bases match TRBD2. Germline values: CDR1 SGHRS, CDR2 YFSETQ. The length of the CDR3 is 14 residues. The junction had 4 bases not matched to a gene; V was cut back by 0 bases and J by 9 bases. Here the CDR3 reads CASSLGTSDGEQFF. CDR3 bases: TGCGCCAGCAGCTTGGGGACTAGCGACGGTGAGCAGTTCTTC.